The 17 T cell receptor beta chains presented below share a single source sample, sequenced in a study of cytomegalovirus exposure and HLA in healthy donors. The protocol was immunoSEQ multiplex PCR, while the TCRdb copy is restricted to in-frame clones and leaves out a portion. The table records tens of thousands of clones, approximately 90% of them present only once. What was sequenced was PBMCs. Receptor source: a woman aged 18-29 years in good health and CMV-seropositive.

This clone was recorded once. This rearrangement joins TRBV7-2 to TRBJ2-7; 9 bases are shared with TRBD1. Germline V CDR1 and CDR2: SGHTA, FQGNSA. The CDR3 spans 15 residues. The V segment lost 0 bases and the J segment 3 bases; nucleotides outside the gene matches: 3. The CDR3 is CASSLAGTGSYEQYF. The CDR3 bases are TGTGCCAGCAGCTTAGCCGGGACAGGGAGCTACGAGCAGTACTTC. Supplemented by reference TRBV7-2 and TRBJ2-7, the full variable domain reads GAGVSQSPSNKVTEKGKDVELRCDPISGHTALYWYRQSLGQGLEFLIYFQGNSAPDKSGLPSDRFSAERTGGSVSTLTIQRTQQEDSAVYLCASSLAGTGSYEQYFGPGTRLTVT.

The chain couples TRBV19 to TRBJ2-1, with 7 bases fitting TRBD1. Looked up from germline, CDR1 is LNHDA and CDR2 is SQIVND (reference sequence). The V segment lost 3 bases and the J segment 7 bases; nucleotides outside the gene matches: 9. This CDR3 spans 15 amino acids. The CDR3 DNA sequence: TGTGCCAGTAGTATTCAGACAGGGATTAGGAATGAGCAGTTCTTC. Its protein product is CASSIQTGIRNEQFF.

The gene calls are TRBV7-9 and TRBJ2-2; D perhaps matches TRBD2 (7 bases). With 5 bases removed from V and 1 base from J, the gap between germline ends came to 17 bases. There are 17 residues in the CDR3. Germline V gene sequence: CDR1 SEHNR, CDR2 FQNEAQ (reference sequence). The CDR3 reads CASSLTQGGVNTGELFF. In nucleotides, the CDR3 is TGTGCCAGCAGCCTAACACAGGGAGGGGTGAACACCGGGGAGCTGTTTTTT.

V usage is TRBV18 and J usage is TRBJ1-6, with D possibly being TRBD1 (6 bases). The CDR3 totals 17 residues. V shed 3 bases and J shed 6 bases, with 18 bases lying between them. Germline lookup yields CDR1 KGHSH and CDR2 LQKENI. The CDR3 protein is CASSPTPDSVFNSPLHF. CDR3 sequence (DNA): TGTGCCAGCTCACCTACACCGGACAGCGTCTTTAATTCACCCCTCCACTTT.

The V and J genes are TRBV7-9 and TRBJ2-5; 9 bases agree with TRBD2. This CDR3 contains 16 residues. Germline lookup yields CDR1 SEHNR and CDR2 FQNEAQ (reference sequence). The V gene end was trimmed by 1 base and the J gene end by 6 bases; junction bases not matched to a gene: 9. The CDR3 DNA follows: TGTGCCAGCAGCTTAGAATTAGCGGGAGTCGGTCAGACCCAGTACTTC. Translated: CASSLELAGVGQTQYF.

CDR3 amino acids: CASSAGTGADTQYF. Here the CDR3 DNA reads TGTGCCAGCAGCGCCGGGACAGGGGCAGATACGCAGTATTTT. The chain carries TRBV6-4 and TRBJ2-3; 10 bases are shared with TRBD1. Germline values: CDR1 MRHNA, CDR2 SNTAGT. V lost 6 bases, J lost 4 bases, and 4 bases stayed unmatched. The CDR3 covers 14 residues.

V and J are TRBV18 and TRBJ2-1; 7 bases agree with TRBD1. The CDR3 runs 15 residues. The J segment lost 0 bases and the V segment lost 6 bases, leaving 5 bases of the junction unmatched. Germline assignment: CDR1 KGHSH and CDR2 LQKENI. The CDR3 loop is CASSHRDSSYNEQFF. CDR3 in DNA: TGTGCCAGCTCTCACCGGGACAGCTCCTACAATGAGCAGTTCTTC. Full variable domain (remainder filled in from reference TRBV18 and TRBJ2-1): NAGVMQNPRHLVRRRGQEARLRCSPMKGHSHVYWYRQLPEEGLKFMVYLQKENIIDESGMPKERFSAEFPKEGPSILRIQQVVRGDSAAYFCASSHRDSSYNEQFFGPGTRLTVL.

This rearrangement joins TRBV28 to TRBJ1-1; 10 nucleotides line up with TRBD1. The germline V gene encodes CDR1 MDHEN and CDR2 SYDVKM. Trimming removed 5 bases from V and 4 bases from J; junction bases left unmatched: 4. CDR3 length equals 14 residues. Here the CDR3 DNA reads TGTGCCAGCAGTGGACAGGGGGTAAGCACTGAAGCTTTCTTT. Its protein is CASSGQGVSTEAFF.

The chain combines TRBV7-2 with TRBJ2-7; D call uncertain. CDR3 length: 15 residues. Germline values: CDR1 SGHTA, CDR2 FQGNSA. The ends were cut back, 2 bases at V and 0 bases at J, with 11 bases in the middle. The DNA for the CDR3 is TGTGCCAGCAGCTTAATAGTCTCCCCCTCCTACGAGCAGTACTTC. As protein: CASSLIVSPSYEQYF.

As concerns this clone: One junction end disagrees with the germline gene, perhaps due to a read error. The V and J genes are TRBV7-7 and TRBJ2-3, with 7 nucleotides matching TRBD2. The CDR3 is 14 amino acids. Looked up from germline, CDR1 is SSHAT and CDR2 is FNYEAQ (reference sequence). The CDR3 nucleotides are TGTGCTAGCAGCTTAATCGGGGGGACAGATACGCAGTATTTT. Translating gives CASSLIGGTDTQYF.

Note on this clone: Its ends do not fully match the called genes, so a read error is possible. The V gene is TRBV20-1, the J gene TRBJ2-7; D possibly corresponds to TRBD2 (6 bases). CDR3 length: 11 amino acids. Germline-derived CDR1 and CDR2 are DFQATT and SNEGSKA (reference sequence). CDR3 sequence reads: CSARDAGLQYF. DNA of the CDR3: TGCAGTGCGAGAGACGCGGGGTTGCAGTACTTC.

This rearrangement joins TRBV10-2 to TRBJ2-3; TRBD2 matches at 11 bases. The CDR3 has 15 residues. V lost 8 bases to trimming and J lost 5 bases; unmatched junction nucleotides: 9. Germline assignment: CDR1 WSHSY and CDR2 SAAADI. The CDR3 DNA reads TGCGCCAGCTCCTTAGCGGGGGGGCTCCTAGATACGCAGTATTTT. Amino acid sequence: CASSLAGGLLDTQYF.

This clone showed up just a few times. The chain joins TRBV2 to TRBJ1-5, with 7 bases fitting TRBD1. There are 16 residues in the CDR3. V dropped 3 bases and J dropped 2; count of bases not matched to a gene: 7. CDR1 and CDR2 (germline): SNHLY, FYNNEI. The CDR3 coding sequence is TGTGCCAGCAGTGATAGAGGGGGCGTAGGCAATCAGCCCCAGCATTTT. It translates to CASSDRGGVGNQPQHF. Full variable domain (outside the CDR3, taken from reference TRBV2 and TRBJ1-5): EPEVTQTPSHQVTQMGQEVILRCVPISNHLYFYWYRQILGQKVEFLVSFYNNEISEKSEIFDDQFSVERPDGSNFTLKIRSTKLEDSAMYFCASSDRGGVGNQPQHFGDGTRLSIL.

The table lists this clone with a few counts. J is TRBJ2-3 and V is TRBV15, with unresolved D. The CDR3 is 13 residues long. Trimming left V 5 bases short and J 6 bases short, with 12 bases between. Germline V CDR1 and CDR2: LNHNV, YYDKDF (reference sequence). The CDR3 sequence: CATSGRTGDTQYF. The CDR3, as DNA: TGTGCCACCAGCGGGCGTACTGGCGATACGCAGTATTTT.

This chain connects TRBV7-9 to TRBJ1-1, with D possibly being TRBD1 (6 bases). This CDR3 has 13 residues. V gave up 3 bases and J gave up 6 bases, with 11 bases separating them. The germline CDR1 and CDR2 sequences are SEHNR and FQNEAQ (reference sequence). The CDR3 reads CASSFQGFAEAFF. CDR3 nucleotides: TGTGCCAGCAGCTTCCAGGGGTTTGCTGAAGCTTTCTTT.

The chain couples TRBV9 to TRBJ1-1, with TRBD1 matching 7 bases. Germline V CDR1 and CDR2: SGDLS, YYNGEE. The CDR3 runs 14 residues. Losses at the gene ends were 3 bases for V and 3 bases for J; bases not matched to a gene: 5. Written as DNA, the CDR3 is TGTGCCAGCAGCGCCCCGGGACAGTACACTGAAGCTTTCTTT. This sequence encodes CASSAPGQYTEAFF.

The chain has TRBV6-1 and TRBJ2-3; D is possibly TRBD1 (6 bases). V was shortened by 3 bases and J by 4 bases, with 14 bases between the two germline ends. The CDR3 sequence is 15 residues long. CDR1 MNHNS and CDR2 SASEGT come from the germline V gene. Here the CDR3 reads CASSDGPGAPDTQYF. For the CDR3, the DNA is TGTGCCAGCAGTGATGGGCCAGGGGCCCCAGATACGCAGTATTTT.